A single TCR beta chain is shown here with its context. In the original processing: It was from reference gene primer amplification that nucleated cell counts were estimated. Generated by immunoSEQ multiplex PCR, the TCRdb table keeps only in-frame clones and is missing some. V, J and clone size are those of that table, while D and trimming were read from the DNA. The sample yields fewer than 200,000 clones, about nine tenths seen once. J was trimmed by 3 bases and V by 6 bases; bases with no gene match: 3. Germline CDR1 reads SGHTA; CDR2 reads FQGNSA. The length of the CDR3 is 13 residues. The sample is drawn from a study of blood T cell repertoires in COVID-19. Those who participated ranged in age from roughly 18 to 89 years and resided in 20 to 30 US areas. Assignment of participants to cohorts was predicated upon participant-reported clinical history. Two consecutive negative NP/OP PCR tests, clearance, or resolved symptoms defined Cohort 3 recovery.

Sequencing input: PBMCs or T cells enriched from blood (not recorded which). This sequence originates from a woman younger than 35 who had recovered from COVID-19. The V call is TRBV7-2, the J call TRBJ1-2; 8 bases are shared with TRBD1. CDR3 DNA sequence: TGTGCCAGCAGGCCGACAGGGGACTATGGCTACACCTTC. Encoded protein: CASRPTGDYGYTF. Looking up the rest from reference TRBV7-2 and TRBJ1-2 gives the full variable domain: GAGVSQSPSNKVTEKGKDVELRCDPISGHTALYWYRQSLGQGLEFLIYFQGNSAPDKSGLPSDRFSAERTGGSVSTLTIQRTQQEDSAVYLCASRPTGDYGYTFGSGTRLTVV.